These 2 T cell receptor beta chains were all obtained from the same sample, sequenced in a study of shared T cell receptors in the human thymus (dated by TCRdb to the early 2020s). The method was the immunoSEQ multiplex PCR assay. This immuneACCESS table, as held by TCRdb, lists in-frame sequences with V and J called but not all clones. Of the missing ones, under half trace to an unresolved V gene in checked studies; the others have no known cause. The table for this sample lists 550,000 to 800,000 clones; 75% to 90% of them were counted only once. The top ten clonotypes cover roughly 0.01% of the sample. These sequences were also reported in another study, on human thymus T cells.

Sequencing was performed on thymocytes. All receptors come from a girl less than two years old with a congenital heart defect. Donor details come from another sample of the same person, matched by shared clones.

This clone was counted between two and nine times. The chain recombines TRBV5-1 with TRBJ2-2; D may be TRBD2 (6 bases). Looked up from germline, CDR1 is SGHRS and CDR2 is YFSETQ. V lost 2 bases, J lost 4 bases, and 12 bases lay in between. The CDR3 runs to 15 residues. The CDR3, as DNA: TGCGCCAGCAGCTTCCAGACTAGTGGCACCGGGGAGCTGTTTTTT. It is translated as CASSFQTSGTGELFF.

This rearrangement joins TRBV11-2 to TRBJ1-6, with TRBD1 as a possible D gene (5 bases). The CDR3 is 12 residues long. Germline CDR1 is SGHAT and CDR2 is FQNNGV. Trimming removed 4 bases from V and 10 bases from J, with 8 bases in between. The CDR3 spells CASSSGLSPLHF. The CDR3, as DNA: TGTGCCAGCAGCTCAGGGTTATCACCCCTCCACTTT. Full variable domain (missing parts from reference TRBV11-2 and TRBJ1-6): EAGVAQSPRYKIIEKRQSVAFWCNPISGHATLYWYQQILGQGPKLLIQFQNNGVVDDSQLPKDRFSAERLKGVDSTLKIQPAKLEDSAVYLCASSSGLSPLHFGNGTRLTVT.